This TCR beta chain was obtained from a study of cytomegalovirus exposure and HLA in healthy donors. Whole-study findings and limits: Common viral pathogens were later found to be apparently linked to several of the most significant clusters. Indistinguishable V segments, including TRBV6-2 and TRBV6-3, were excluded.

Healthy bone marrow donors made up the donors. A multiplex PCR was run with 60 Vbeta primers and 13 Jbeta primers. The table came from immunoSEQ multiplex PCR; TCRdb's copy has only in-frame clones and leaves some out. The table records 120,000 to 150,000 clones, 75% to 85% of them present only once. A note on this clone: Its antigen is not identified.

This CDR3 contains 18 residues. J was trimmed by 4 bases and V by 1 base; bases with no gene match: 11. Germline loops: CDR1 SGHRS, CDR2 YFSETQ. The chain is built from TRBV5-1 and TRBJ2-1; 10 bases are shared with TRBD2. Material for sequencing was PBMCs. The TCR comes from a female donor in good health and CMV-seronegative. Written as DNA, the CDR3 is TGCGCCAGCAGCTTGACTAGCGGGGCTTCTATGATATACAATGAGCAGTTCTTC. This gives the protein CASSLTSGASMIYNEQFF. The full variable domain, with the rest looked up from reference TRBV5-1 and TRBJ2-1, is KAGVTQTPRYLIKTRGQQVTLSCSPISGHRSVSWYQQTPGQGLQFLFEYFSETQRNKGNFPGRFSGRQFSNSRSEMNVSTLELGDSALYLCASSLTSGASMIYNEQFFGPGTRLTVL.